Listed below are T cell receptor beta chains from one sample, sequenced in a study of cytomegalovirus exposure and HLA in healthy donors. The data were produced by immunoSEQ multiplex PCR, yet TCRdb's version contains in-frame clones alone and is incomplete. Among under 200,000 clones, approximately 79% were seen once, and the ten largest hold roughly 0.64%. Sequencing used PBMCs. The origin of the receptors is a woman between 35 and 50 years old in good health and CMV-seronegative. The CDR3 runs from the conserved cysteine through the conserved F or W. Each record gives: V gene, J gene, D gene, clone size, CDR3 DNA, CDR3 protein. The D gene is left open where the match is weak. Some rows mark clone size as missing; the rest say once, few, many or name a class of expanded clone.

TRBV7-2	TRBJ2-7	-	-	TGTGCCAGCAGCCGATTCAACACCTACGAGCAGTACTTC	CASSRFNTYEQYF
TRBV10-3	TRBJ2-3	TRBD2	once	TGTGCCATCAGTGCGACTAGCGGGGGAACAGATACGCAGTATTTT	CAISATSGGTDTQYF
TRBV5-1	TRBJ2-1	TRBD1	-	TGCGCCAGCAGCTTAGGCCGGGACAGGTTAAGGAATGAGCAGTTCTTC	CASSLGRDRLRNEQFF
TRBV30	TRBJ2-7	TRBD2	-	TGTGCCTGGAGTGTAGCAGGGCGGGAGGCCTCCTACGAGCAGTACTTC	CAWSVAGREASYEQYF
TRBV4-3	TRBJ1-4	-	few	TGCGCCAGCAGCCTCTCGGTAGGAGACGAGGAAAAACTGTTTTTT	CASSLSVGDEEKLFF
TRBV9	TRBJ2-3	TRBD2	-	TGTGCCAGCAGCGTAGACGGGAGGGGCACAGATACGCAGTATTTT	CASSVDGRGTDTQYF
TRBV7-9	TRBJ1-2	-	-	TGTGCCAGCAGCCGCACAGGAGCTAACTATGGCTACACCTTC	CASSRTGANYGYTF
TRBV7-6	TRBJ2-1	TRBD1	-	TGTGCCAGCAGCCAGGGGACAGAGCTTTACAATGAGCAGTTCTTC	CASSQGTELYNEQFF
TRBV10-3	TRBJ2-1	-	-	TGTGCCATCAGTGATAGGGGGTCCACCTACAATGAGCAGTTCTTC	CAISDRGSTYNEQFF
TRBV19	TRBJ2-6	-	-	TGTGCCAGTAGCCTAACAGGCTCTGGGGCCAACGTCCTGACTTTC	CASSLTGSGANVLTF
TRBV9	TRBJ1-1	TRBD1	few	TGTGCCAGCAGCGTAGAAGGGGGCGGGACTGAAGCTTTCTTT	CASSVEGGGTEAFF
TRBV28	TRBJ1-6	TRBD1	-	TGTGCCAGCAGGCTGACAGGGAAGAATTCACCCCTCCACTTT	CASRLTGKNSPLHF
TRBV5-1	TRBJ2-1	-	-	TGCGCCAGCAGCTTTACGGGTGAGCAGTTCTTC	CASSFTGEQFF
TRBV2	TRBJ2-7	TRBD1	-	TGTGCCACCCGCCCGGGACAGGGGAGTAACAGCGAGCAGTACTTC	CATRPGQGSNSEQYF
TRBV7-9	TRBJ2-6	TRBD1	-	TGTGCCAGCAGTACCGGGACAGGGTCTTGGGGGGCCAACGTCCTGACTTTC	CASSTGTGSWGANVLTF
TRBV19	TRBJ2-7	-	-	TGTGCCAGTAGTATAAACGGTTACGAGCAGTACTTC	CASSINGYEQYF
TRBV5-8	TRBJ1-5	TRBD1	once	TGTGCCAGCAGCCGGACAGGGGGTAGCAATCAGCCCCAGCATTTT	CASSRTGGSNQPQHF
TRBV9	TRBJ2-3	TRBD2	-	TGTGCCAGCAGCGTAGGAGAGACTAGCGCCCTAGGAGATACGCAGTATTTT	CASSVGETSALGDTQYF
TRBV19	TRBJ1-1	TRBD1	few	TGTGCCAGTAGTCCGGACAGGGGGATGAACACTGAAGCTTTCTTT	CASSPDRGMNTEAFF
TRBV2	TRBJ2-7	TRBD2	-	TGTGCCAGCAGTGTACTTAGCGGGGGGGCAGAGCAGTACTTC	CASSVLSGGAEQYF
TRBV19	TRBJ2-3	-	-	TGTGCCAGTAGTATAGGGGCTCAGGCCACAGATACGCAGTATTTT	CASSIGAQATDTQYF
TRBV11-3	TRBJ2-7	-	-	TGTGCCAGCAGCTGGAGTGGGTCCGAGCAGTACTTC	CASSWSGSEQYF
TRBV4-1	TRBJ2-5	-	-	TGCGCCAGCAGCCAAGAATGGCTAGTCGACGAGACCCAGTACTTC	CASSQEWLVDETQYF
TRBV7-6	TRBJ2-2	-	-	TGTGCCAGCAGCCGCCCTCCTCTTGCGGAATTCACCGGGGAGCTGTTTTTT	CASSRPPLAEFTGELFF
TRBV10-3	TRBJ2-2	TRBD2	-	TGTGCCATCAGTGAAGTATTCATGCTAGCGGGAGTGAAAACCGGGGAGCTGTTTTTT	CAISEVFMLAGVKTGELFF
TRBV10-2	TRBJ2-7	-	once	TGCGCCAGCAGTGGCTCAGCAGTGGGCCCCTACGAGCAGTACTTC	CASSGSAVGPYEQYF
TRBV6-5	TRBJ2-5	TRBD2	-	TGTGCCAGCAGTGGACTAGCGGCCCAAGAGACCCAGTACTTC	CASSGLAAQETQYF
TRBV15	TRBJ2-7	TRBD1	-	TGTGCCACCAGCCCACGGACAGGGTCGCAGTACTTC	CATSPRTGSQYF
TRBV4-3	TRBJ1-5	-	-	TGCGCCAGCAGCCAAGACGAGGGGGACAATCAGCCCCAGCATTTT	CASSQDEGDNQPQHF
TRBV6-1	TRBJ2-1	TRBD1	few	TGTGCCAGCAGTGAAGCGGGGAGCCCAGGGGGTGAGCAGTTCTTC	CASSEAGSPGGEQFF
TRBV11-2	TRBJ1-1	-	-	TGTGCCAGCAGCATTGATCCACAGGGCTCCACTGAAGCTTTCTTT	CASSIDPQGSTEAFF
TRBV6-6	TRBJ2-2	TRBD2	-	TGTGCCAGCAGTCGACTAGCGGGAACGAACACCGGGGAGCTGTTTTTT	CASSRLAGTNTGELFF
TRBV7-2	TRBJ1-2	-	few	TGTGCCAGCAGCTTAGGGCAGGGGTGGGGCTACACCTTC	CASSLGQGWGYTF
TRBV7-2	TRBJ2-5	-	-	TGTGCCAGCAGCTTAGGACTCGGGGAGACCCAGTACTTC	CASSLGLGETQYF
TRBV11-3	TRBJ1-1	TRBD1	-	TGTGCCAGCAGTCAACCGGGACAGGGGGCGACTGAAGCTTTCTTT	CASSQPGQGATEAFF